There are many counts of the clone carrying this T cell receptor beta chain. The record originates from a study of regulatory T cells in long-lasting Graves disease. In the study overall: Graves' patients, newly diagnosed, had taken antithyroid drugs under 3 months.

The V and J ends lost 2 bases and 0 bases respectively, with 10 bases between them. This CDR3 comprises 15 residues. Germline V gives CDR1 MNHEY, CDR2 SVGAGI. The time point here: newly diagnosed GD, antithyroid drugs for less than 3 months. Extracted RNA from PBMCs served as the source of the TCR library. The authors drew approximately 10 milliliters of peripheral blood into EDTA tubes. Researchers made TCR beta libraries by using iRepertoire HTBI primers and running Arm-PCR on CDR3 regions. Via MiXCR, TCRdb re-called the multiplex PCR reads, giving one row per CDR3 protein. This table has roughly 560,000 distinct CDR3 sequences, 9.5% to 15% appearing once. These records were also assigned to another study, of T cells in Graves' hyperthyroidism and ophthalmopathy. According to that study: HTBI primers were used for first-round RT-PCR of the TCR CDR3.

Sequencing was performed on peripheral blood mononuclear cells (PBMCs), taken at new diagnosis, from a patient treated with antithyroid drugs. The sequence came from a woman under 40 with Graves disease. The chain combines TRBV6-5 with TRBJ1-1; D is ambiguous. Written as DNA, the CDR3 is TGTGCCAGCAGTTACGGCCGCAGATTGAACACTGAAGCTTTCTTT. Its protein is CASSYGRRLNTEAFF.